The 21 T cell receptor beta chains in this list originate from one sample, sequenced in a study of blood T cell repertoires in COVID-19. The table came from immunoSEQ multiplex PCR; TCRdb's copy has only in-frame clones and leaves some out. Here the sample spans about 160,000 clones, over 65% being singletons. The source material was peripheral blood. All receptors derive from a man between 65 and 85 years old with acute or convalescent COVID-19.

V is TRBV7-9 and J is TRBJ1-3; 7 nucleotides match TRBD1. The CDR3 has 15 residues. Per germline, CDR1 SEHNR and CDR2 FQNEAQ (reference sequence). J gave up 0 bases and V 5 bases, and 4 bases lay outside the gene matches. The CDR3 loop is CASSMTGISGNTIYF. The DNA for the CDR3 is TGTGCCAGCAGCATGACAGGGATCTCTGGAAACACCATATATTTT. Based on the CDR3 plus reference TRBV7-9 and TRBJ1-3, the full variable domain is DTGVSQNPRHKITKRGQNVTFRCDPISEHNRLYWYRQTLGQGPEFLTYFQNEAQLEKSRLLSDRFSAERPKGSFSTLEIQRTEQGDSAMYLCASSMTGISGNTIYFGEGSWLTVV.

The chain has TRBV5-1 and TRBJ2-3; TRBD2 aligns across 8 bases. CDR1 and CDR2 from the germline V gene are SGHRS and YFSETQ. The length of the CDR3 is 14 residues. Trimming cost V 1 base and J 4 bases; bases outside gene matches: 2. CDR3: CASSLKREPDTQYF. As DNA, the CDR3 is TGCGCCAGCAGCTTGAAGCGGGAGCCAGATACGCAGTATTTT.

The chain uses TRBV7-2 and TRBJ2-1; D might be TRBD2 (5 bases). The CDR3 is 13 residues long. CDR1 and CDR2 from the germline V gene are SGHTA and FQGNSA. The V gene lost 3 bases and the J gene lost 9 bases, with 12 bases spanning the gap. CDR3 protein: CASSFLASSEQFF. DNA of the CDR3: TGTGCCAGCAGCTTTCTAGCATCTAGTGAGCAGTTCTTC.

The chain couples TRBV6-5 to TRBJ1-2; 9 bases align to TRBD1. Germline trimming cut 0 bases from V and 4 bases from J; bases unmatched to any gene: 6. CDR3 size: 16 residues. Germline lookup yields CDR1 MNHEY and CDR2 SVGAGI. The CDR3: CASSYSGTGKSYGYTF. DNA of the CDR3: TGTGCCAGCAGTTACTCCGGGACAGGGAAGAGCTATGGCTACACCTTC.

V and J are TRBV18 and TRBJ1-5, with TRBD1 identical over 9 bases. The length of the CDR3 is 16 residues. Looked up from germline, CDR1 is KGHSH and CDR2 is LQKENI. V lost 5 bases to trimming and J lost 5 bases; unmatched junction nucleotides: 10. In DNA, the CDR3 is TGTGCCAGCTCATCGGGACAGGGTCGACGTGATCAGCCCCAGCATTTT. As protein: CASSSGQGRRDQPQHF. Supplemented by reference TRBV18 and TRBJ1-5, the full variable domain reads NAGVMQNPRHLVRRRGQEARLRCSPMKGHSHVYWYRQLPEEGLKFMVYLQKENIIDESGMPKERFSAEFPKEGPSILRIQQVVRGDSAAYFCASSSGQGRRDQPQHFGDGTRLSIL.

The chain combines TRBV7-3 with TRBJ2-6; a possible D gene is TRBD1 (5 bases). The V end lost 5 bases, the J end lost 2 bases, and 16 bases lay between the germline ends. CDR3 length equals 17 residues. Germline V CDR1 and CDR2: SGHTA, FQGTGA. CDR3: CASSPLRGRAGANVLTF. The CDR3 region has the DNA TGTGCCAGCAGCCCCCTAAGGGGCCGGGCTGGGGCCAACGTCCTGACTTTC.

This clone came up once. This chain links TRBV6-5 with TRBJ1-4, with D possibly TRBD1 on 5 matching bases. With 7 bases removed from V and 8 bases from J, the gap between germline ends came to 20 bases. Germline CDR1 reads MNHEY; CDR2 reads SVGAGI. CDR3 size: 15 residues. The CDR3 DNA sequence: TGTGCCAGCACTCCGAGACAGTTCGGAAAGGAAAAACTGTTTTTT. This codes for CASTPRQFGKEKLFF.

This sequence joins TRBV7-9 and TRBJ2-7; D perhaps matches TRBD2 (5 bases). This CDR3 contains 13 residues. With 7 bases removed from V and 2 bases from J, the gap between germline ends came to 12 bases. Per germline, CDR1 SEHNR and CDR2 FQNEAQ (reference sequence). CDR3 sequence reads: CASKVSGTYEQYF. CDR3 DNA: TGTGCCAGCAAAGTAAGCGGAACCTACGAGCAGTACTTC.

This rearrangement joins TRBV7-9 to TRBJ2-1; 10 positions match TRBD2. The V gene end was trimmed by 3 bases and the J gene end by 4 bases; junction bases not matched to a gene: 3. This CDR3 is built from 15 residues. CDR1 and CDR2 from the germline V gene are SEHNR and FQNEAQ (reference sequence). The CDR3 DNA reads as TGTGCCAGCAGCTTGTCTAGCGGGAGATACAATGAGCAGTTCTTC. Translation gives CASSLSSGRYNEQFF.

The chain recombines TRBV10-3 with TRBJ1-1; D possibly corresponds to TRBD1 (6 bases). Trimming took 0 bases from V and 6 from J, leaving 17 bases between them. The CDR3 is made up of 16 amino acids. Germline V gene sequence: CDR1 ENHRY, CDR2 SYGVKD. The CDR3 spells CAISESLQGALSEAFF. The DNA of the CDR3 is TGTGCCATCAGTGAGTCGCTACAGGGTGCGCTTTCTGAAGCTTTCTTT.

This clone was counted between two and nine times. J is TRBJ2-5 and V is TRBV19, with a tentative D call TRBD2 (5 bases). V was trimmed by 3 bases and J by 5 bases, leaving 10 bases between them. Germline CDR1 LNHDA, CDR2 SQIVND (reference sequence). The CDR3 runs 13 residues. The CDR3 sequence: CASSIIRGETQYF. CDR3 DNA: TGTGCCAGTAGTATTATAAGAGGGGAGACCCAGTACTTC. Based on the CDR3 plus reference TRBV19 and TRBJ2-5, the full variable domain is DGGITQSPKYLFRKEGQNVTLSCEQNLNHDAMYWYRQDPGQGLRLIYYSQIVNDFQKGDIAEGYSVSREKKESFPLTVTSAQKNPTAFYLCASSIIRGETQYFGPGTRLLVL.

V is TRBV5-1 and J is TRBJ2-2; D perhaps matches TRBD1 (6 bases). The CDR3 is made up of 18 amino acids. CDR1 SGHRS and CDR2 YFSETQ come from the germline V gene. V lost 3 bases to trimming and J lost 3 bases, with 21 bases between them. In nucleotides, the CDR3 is TGCGCCAGCAGCTCATACTTGGGGGCCTCGATGCACACCGGGGAGCTGTTTTTT. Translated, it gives CASSSYLGASMHTGELFF.

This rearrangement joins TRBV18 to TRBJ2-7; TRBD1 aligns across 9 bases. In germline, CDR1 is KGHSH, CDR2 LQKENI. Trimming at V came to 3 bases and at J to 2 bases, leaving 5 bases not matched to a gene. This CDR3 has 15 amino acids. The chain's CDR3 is CASSPGTGLPYEQYF. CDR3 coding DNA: TGTGCCAGCTCACCGGGGACAGGGCTTCCCTACGAGCAGTACTTC.

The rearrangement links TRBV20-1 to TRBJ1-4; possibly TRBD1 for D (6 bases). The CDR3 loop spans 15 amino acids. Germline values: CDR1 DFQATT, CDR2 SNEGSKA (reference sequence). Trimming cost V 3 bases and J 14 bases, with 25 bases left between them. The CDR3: CSASLGNRDSEDLFF. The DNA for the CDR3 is TGCAGTGCTAGTTTGGGGAACAGGGATAGTGAAGATCTGTTTTTT.

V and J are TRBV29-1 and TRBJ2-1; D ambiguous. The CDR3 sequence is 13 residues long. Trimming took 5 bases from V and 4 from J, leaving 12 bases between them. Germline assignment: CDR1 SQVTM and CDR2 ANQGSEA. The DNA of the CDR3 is TGCAGCGTTCGGCTAGTCGCTTACAATGAGCAGTTCTTC. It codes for CSVRLVAYNEQFF.

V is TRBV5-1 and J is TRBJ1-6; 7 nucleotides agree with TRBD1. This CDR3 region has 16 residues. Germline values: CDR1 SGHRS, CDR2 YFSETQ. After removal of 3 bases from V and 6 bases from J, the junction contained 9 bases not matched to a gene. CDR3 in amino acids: CASSSIGTAPNSPLHF. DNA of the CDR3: TGCGCCAGCAGCTCTATAGGGACAGCGCCTAATTCACCCCTCCACTTT.

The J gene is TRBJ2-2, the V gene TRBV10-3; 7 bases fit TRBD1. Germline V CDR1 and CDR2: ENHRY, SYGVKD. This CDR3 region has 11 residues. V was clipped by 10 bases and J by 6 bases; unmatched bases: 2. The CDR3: CASQGAGELFF. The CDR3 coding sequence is TGTGCCAGCCAGGGGGCCGGGGAGCTGTTTTTT.

The CDR3 DNA sequence: TGTGCCAGTAGTATCGGAGGGGCCAGCGGCCAAGAGACCCAGTACTTC. Translated, it gives CASSIGGASGQETQYF. V gene TRBV19 combines with J gene TRBJ2-5; maybe TRBD2 (6 bases). Germline lookup yields CDR1 LNHDA and CDR2 SQIVND (reference sequence). Trimming took off 3 bases at V and 1 base at J, with 15 bases between the two ends. The CDR3 spans 16 residues.

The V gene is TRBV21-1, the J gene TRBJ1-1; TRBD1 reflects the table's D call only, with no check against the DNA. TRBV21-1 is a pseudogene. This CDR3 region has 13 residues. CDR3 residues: CATGGQMNTEAFF. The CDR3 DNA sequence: TGTGCCACCGGGGGACAGATGAACACTGAAGCTTTCTTT.

The CDR3 coding sequence is TGTGCCTGGATGTTAGCGGATGAAGCTTTCTTT. As protein: CAWMLADEAFF. The chain uses TRBV30 and TRBJ1-1; no definite D call. Germline V gene lookup returns CDR1 GTSNPN and CDR2 SVGIG (reference sequence). V was shortened by 4 bases and J by 7 bases, with 10 bases between the two germline ends. This CDR3 spans 11 amino acids.

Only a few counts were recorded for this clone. In DNA, the CDR3 is TGTGCCAGCAGCCCAGGGCAGGGGGGAATGGGCACTGAAGCTTTCTTT. The encoded protein is CASSPGQGGMGTEAFF. V and J are TRBV6-2 or TRBV6-3 and TRBJ1-1, with 7 bases identical to TRBD1. After removal of 6 bases from V and 4 bases from J, the junction contained 14 bases not matched to a gene. This CDR3 contains 16 residues. The germline gives CDR1 MNHEY, CDR2 SVGEGT.